This entry lists 14 T cell receptor beta chains sequenced from one sample in a study of CD8 T cells in ankylosing spondylitis. TCRdb re-derived calls from the 5' RACE reads in MiXCR, one entry per CDR3 protein. The sample has tens of thousands of distinct CDR3 sequences, roughly 2.4% seen once. Sequenced material: blood, either unsorted or a sorted T cell fraction (not recorded which). All receptors derive from a female donor with ankylosing spondylitis or in good health (not recorded which).

This clonotype was recorded at least ten times. The rearrangement uses TRBV9 and TRBJ2-1; tentative D call: TRBD2 (5 bases). Germline CDR1 SGDLS, CDR2 YYNGEE. This CDR3 region has 17 residues. Trimming stripped 2 bases from V and 1 base from J, with 16 bases between. CDR3 nucleotide sequence: TGTGCCAGCAGCGTCCATAGCGTTACGGCGTCCTACAATGAGCAGTTCTTC. It yields the protein CASSVHSVTASYNEQFF.

The V gene is TRBV9, the J gene TRBJ1-2; tentative D call: TRBD1 (6 bases). The CDR3 contains 15 residues. Trimming removed 2 bases at V and 9 bases at J, with 20 bases between. Germline V CDR1 and CDR2: SGDLS, YYNGEE. As DNA, the CDR3 is TGTGCCAGCAGCGTCCTGGGGGGCCGAGCGGCGAGCTACACCTTC. This encodes CASSVLGGRAASYTF.

This clonotype has a count of ten or more. V and J are TRBV9 and TRBJ2-1, with no clear D. CDR1 is SGDLS and CDR2 is YYNGEE in the germline V gene. The CDR3 has 14 amino acids. With 0 bases removed from V and 6 bases from J, the gap between germline ends came to 10 bases. CDR3 sequence: CASSVAGFPNEQFF. The CDR3 bases are TGTGCCAGCAGCGTAGCCGGTTTTCCCAATGAGCAGTTCTTC.

This clonotype was recorded at least ten times. The chain has TRBV9 and TRBJ2-1; 8 bases are shared with TRBD2. The CDR3 contains 16 residues. Per germline, CDR1 SGDLS and CDR2 YYNGEE. V lost 4 bases, J lost 2 bases, and 8 bases stayed unmatched. The CDR3 reads CASSQSGSEAYNEQFF. CDR3 nucleotides: TGTGCCAGCAGCCAAAGCGGGAGTGAGGCCTACAATGAGCAGTTCTTC.

In this sample, this clonotype turned up many times. The V call is TRBV9, the J call TRBJ2-2; no clear D. CDR1 and CDR2 (germline): SGDLS, YYNGEE. The ends were cut back, 4 bases at V and 0 bases at J, with 7 bases in the middle. The CDR3 loop spans 14 amino acids. This CDR3 is CASSPGPNTGELFF. The CDR3 DNA follows: TGTGCCAGCAGCCCAGGTCCGAACACCGGGGAGCTGTTTTTT.

This clonotype was seen at least ten times. The chain uses TRBV9 and TRBJ1-5, with TRBD1 identical over 9 bases. The CDR3 runs 14 residues. Looked up from germline, CDR1 is SGDLS and CDR2 is YYNGEE. Germline trimming cut 3 bases from V and 3 bases from J; bases unmatched to any gene: 1. In DNA form, the CDR3 reads TGTGCCAGCAGCGAACAGGGGGCCAATCAGCCCCAGCATTTT. Protein: CASSEQGANQPQHF. The full variable domain, in which reference TRBV9 and TRBJ1-5 provide the parts outside the CDR3, is DSGVTQTPKHLITATGQRVTLRCSPRSGDLSVYWYQQSLDQGLQFLIQYYNGEERAKGNILERFSAQQFPDLHSELNLSSLELGDSALYFCASSEQGANQPQHFGDGTRLSIL.

This clonotype showed up many times. The rearrangement uses TRBV9 and TRBJ2-5; D gene unclear. Per germline, CDR1 SGDLS and CDR2 YYNGEE. The V end lost 0 bases, the J end lost 5 bases, and 5 bases lay between the germline ends. This CDR3 is built from 12 residues. CDR3 DNA: TGTGCCAGCAGCGTAGACAGTGAGACCCAGTACTTC. Protein product: CASSVDSETQYF.

In this sample, this clonotype turned up many times. This chain uses TRBV21-1 with TRBJ1-1; the D call of TRBD1 is as the table states it, not checked on the DNA. TRBV21-1 corresponds to a pseudogene. The CDR3 has 17 residues. The CDR3 protein is CASYWDREALEEAEAFF. As DNA, the CDR3 is TGTGCCAGCTACTGGGACAGGGAGGCGCTTGAGGAGGCTGAAGCTTTCTTT.

This clonotype was counted ten times or more. This chain links TRBV9 with TRBJ2-7, with D tentatively TRBD1 (6 bases). Germline assignment: CDR1 SGDLS and CDR2 YYNGEE. Trimming removed 2 bases at V and 2 bases at J, with 11 bases between. The CDR3 spans 14 residues. This CDR3 reads CASSVSGEAYEQYF. CDR3 nucleotides: TGTGCCAGCAGCGTGTCAGGGGAAGCCTACGAGCAGTACTTC.

There are many counts of this clonotype. This rearrangement joins TRBV9 to TRBJ2-3, with 7 bases aligning to TRBD1. The J segment lost 2 bases and the V segment lost 0 bases, leaving 12 bases of the junction unmatched. Germline loops: CDR1 SGDLS, CDR2 YYNGEE. This CDR3 spans 18 amino acids. CDR3 DNA: TGTGCCAGCAGCGTAGAGTTGTGGACAGGAGAATCCACAGATACGCAGTATTTT. It encodes CASSVELWTGESTDTQYF.

In this sample, this clonotype turned up many times. The gene calls are TRBV9 and TRBJ2-5, with D hard to call. The V gene's germline CDR1 is SGDLS and CDR2 YYNGEE. CDR3 length: 15 residues. Trimming took off 0 bases at V and 5 bases at J, with 14 bases between the two ends. CDR3 amino acids: CASSVVPGTRETQYF. CDR3 DNA: TGTGCCAGCAGCGTAGTCCCCGGAACACGGGAGACCCAGTACTTC.

This clonotype was counted many times. The chain joins TRBV9 to TRBJ2-3, with 7 bases identical to TRBD2. The germline V gene encodes CDR1 SGDLS and CDR2 YYNGEE. This CDR3 is 15 amino acids long. J gave up 4 bases and V 2 bases, and 7 bases lay outside the gene matches. CDR3: CASSVLAGGPDTQYF. For the CDR3, the DNA is TGTGCCAGCAGCGTTTTAGCGGGCGGACCAGATACGCAGTATTTT.

This clonotype appeared many times. The J gene is TRBJ2-3, the V gene TRBV9; either TRBD1 or TRBD2 may supply D (6 bases each). The CDR3 has 15 residues. Germline V gene data show CDR1 as SGDLS and CDR2 as YYNGEE. V was pared by 2 bases and J by 2 bases, with 12 bases between. CDR3: CASSVRGTNTDTQYF. In DNA form, the CDR3 reads TGTGCCAGCAGCGTTCGGGGGACAAACACAGATACGCAGTATTTT. Full variable domain (remainder filled in from reference TRBV9 and TRBJ2-3): DSGVTQTPKHLITATGQRVTLRCSPRSGDLSVYWYQQSLDQGLQFLIQYYNGEERAKGNILERFSAQQFPDLHSELNLSSLELGDSALYFCASSVRGTNTDTQYFGPGTRLTVL.

Turning to this clonotype: The junction differs from germline at one of its ends, possibly a read error. This chain links TRBV9 with TRBJ2-1; D is ambiguous. This CDR3 has 14 amino acids. Per germline, CDR1 SGDLS and CDR2 YYNGEE. CDR3 DNA: TGTGCCAGCAGCCCCGGTTTGCAGTACAAGGAGCAGTTCTTC. Amino acids: CASSPGLQYKEQFF.